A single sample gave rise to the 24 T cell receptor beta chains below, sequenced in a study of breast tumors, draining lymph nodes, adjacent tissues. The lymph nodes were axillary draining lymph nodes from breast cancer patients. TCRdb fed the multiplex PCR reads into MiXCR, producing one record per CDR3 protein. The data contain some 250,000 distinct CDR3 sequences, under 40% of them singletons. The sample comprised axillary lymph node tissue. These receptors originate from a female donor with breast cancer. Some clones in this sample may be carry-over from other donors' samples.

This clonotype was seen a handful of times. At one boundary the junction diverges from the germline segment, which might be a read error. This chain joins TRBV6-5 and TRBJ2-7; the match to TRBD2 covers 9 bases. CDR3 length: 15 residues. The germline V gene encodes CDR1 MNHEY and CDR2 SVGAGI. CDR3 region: CASSSERGANYEQYF. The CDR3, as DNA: TGTGCCAGCAGTTCCGAGCGGGGGGCCAACTACGAGCAGTATTTC.

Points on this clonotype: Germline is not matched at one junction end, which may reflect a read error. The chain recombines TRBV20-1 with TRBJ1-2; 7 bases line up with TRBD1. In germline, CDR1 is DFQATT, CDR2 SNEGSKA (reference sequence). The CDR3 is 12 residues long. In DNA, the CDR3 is TGCAGTGCACCGGGAACAGGGGAAGGCTCCACCTTC. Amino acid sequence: CSAPGTGEGSTF.

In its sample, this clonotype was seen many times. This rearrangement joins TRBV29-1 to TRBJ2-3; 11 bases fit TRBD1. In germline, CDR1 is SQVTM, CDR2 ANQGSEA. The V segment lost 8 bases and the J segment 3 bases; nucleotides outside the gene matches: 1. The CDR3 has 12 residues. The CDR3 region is CSWDRGTDTQYF. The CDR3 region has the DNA TGCAGCTGGGACAGGGGGACAGATACGCAGTATTTT.

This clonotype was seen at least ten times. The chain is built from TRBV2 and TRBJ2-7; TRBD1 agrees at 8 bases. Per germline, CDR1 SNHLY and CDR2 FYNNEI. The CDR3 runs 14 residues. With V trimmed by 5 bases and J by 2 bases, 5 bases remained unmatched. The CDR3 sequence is CASSSQGATYEQYF. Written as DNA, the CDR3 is TGTGCCAGCAGTAGCCAGGGGGCAACCTACGAGCAGTACTTC.

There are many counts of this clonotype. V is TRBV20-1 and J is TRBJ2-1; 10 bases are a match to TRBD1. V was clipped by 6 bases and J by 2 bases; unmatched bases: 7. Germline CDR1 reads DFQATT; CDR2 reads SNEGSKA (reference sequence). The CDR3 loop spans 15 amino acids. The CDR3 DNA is TGCAGTGCCCCGGGACAGGGGCTAGCCTACAATGAGCAGTTCTTC. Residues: CSAPGQGLAYNEQFF.

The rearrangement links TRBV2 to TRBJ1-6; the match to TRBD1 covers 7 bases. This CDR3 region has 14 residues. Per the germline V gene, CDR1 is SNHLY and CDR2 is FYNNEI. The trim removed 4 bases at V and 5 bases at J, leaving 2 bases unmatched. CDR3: CASSATGNNSPLHF. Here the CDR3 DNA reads TGTGCCAGCAGTGCGACAGGGAATAATTCACCCCTCCACTTT.

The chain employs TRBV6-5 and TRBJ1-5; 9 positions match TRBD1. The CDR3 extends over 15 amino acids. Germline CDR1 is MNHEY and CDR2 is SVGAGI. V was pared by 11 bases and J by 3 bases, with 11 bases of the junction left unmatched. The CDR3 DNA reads TGTGCCGTGCGGAGGGGACAGGGCGTCAATCAGCCCCAGCATTTT. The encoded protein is CAVRRGQGVNQPQHF.

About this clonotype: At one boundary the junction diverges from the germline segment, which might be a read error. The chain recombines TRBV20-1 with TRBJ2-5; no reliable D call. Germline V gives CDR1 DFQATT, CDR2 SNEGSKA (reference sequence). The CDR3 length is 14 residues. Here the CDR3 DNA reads TGCAGTGTAAGCATCGGCGGCAATCAAGAGACCCGGCACTTC. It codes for CSVSIGGNQETRHF.

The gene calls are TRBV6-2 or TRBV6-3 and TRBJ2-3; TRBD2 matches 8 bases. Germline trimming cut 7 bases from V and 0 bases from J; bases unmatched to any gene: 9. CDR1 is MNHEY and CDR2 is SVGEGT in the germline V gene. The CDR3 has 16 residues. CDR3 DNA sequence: TGTGCCAGCACCTACGGGGCTAGCGGGAGCACAGATACGCAGTATTTT. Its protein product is CASTYGASGSTDTQYF.

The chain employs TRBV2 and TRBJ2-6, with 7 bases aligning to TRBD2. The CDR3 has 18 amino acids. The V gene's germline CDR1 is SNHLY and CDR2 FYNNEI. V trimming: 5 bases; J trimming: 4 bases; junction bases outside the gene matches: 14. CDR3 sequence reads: CASSLAGEGGPGANVLTF. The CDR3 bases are TGTGCCAGCAGTCTGGCGGGAGAAGGCGGGCCCGGGGCCAACGTCCTGACTTTC.

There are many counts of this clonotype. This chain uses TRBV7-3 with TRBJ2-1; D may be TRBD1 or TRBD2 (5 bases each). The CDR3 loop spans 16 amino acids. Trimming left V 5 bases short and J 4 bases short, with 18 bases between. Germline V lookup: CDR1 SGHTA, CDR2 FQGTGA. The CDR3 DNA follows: TGTGCCAGCAGCCGCCCGGGACGCAGAGGGTACAATGAGCAGTTCTTC. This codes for CASSRPGRRGYNEQFF. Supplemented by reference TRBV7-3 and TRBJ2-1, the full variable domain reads GAGVSQTPSNKVTEKGKYVELRCDPISGHTALYWYRQSLGQGPEFLIYFQGTGAADDSGLPNDRFFAVRPEGSVSTLKIQRTERGDSAVYLCASSRPGRRGYNEQFFGPGTRLTVL.

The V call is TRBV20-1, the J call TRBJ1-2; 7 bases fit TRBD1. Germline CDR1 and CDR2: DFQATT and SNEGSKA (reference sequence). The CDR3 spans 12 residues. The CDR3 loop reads CSAKQGNYGYTF. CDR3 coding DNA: TGCAGCGCCAAACAGGGGAACTATGGCTACACCTTC.

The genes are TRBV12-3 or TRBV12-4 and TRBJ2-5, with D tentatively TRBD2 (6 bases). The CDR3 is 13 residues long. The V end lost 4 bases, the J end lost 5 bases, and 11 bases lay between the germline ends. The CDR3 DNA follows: TGTGCCAGCAGTTCTAGCGTGGGTGAGACCCAGTACTTC. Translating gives CASSSSVGETQYF.

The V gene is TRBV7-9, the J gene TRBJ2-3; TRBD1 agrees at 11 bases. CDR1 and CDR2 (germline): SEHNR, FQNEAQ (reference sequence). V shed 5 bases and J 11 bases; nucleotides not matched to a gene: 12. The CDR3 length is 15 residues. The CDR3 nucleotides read TGTGCCAGCAGCCCCAGGACAGGGGGCTACAATGAGCAGTATTTT. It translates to CASSPRTGGYNEQYF. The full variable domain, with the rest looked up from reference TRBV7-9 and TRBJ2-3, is DTGVSQNPRHKITKRGQNVTFRCDPISEHNRLYWYRQTLGQGPEFLTYFQNEAQLEKSRLLSDRFSAERPKGSFSTLEIQRTEQGDSAMYLCASSPRTGGYNEQYFGPGTRLTVL.

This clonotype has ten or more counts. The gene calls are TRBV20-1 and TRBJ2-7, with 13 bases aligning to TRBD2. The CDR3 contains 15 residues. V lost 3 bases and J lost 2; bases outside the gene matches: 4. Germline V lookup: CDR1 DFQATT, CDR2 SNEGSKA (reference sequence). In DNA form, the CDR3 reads TGCAGTGCTAGGGGACTAGCGGGGCCGGCCTACGAGCAGTACTTC. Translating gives CSARGLAGPAYEQYF.

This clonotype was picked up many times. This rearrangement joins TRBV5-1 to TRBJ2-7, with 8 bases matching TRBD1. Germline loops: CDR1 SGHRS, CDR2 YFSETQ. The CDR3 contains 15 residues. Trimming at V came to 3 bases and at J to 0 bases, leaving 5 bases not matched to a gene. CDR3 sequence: CASSSGQGTSYEQYF. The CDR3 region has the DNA TGCGCCAGCAGCTCCGGACAGGGAACCTCCTACGAGCAGTACTTC. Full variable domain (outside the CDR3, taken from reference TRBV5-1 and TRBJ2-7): KAGVTQTPRYLIKTRGQQVTLSCSPISGHRSVSWYQQTPGQGLQFLFEYFSETQRNKGNFPGRFSGRQFSNSRSEMNVSTLELGDSALYLCASSSGQGTSYEQYFGPGTRLTVT.

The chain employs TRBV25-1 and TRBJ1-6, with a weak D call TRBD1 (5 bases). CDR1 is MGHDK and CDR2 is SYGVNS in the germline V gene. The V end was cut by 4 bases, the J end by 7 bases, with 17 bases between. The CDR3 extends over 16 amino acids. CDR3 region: CASSAFPGPINSPLHF. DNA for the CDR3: TGTGCCAGCAGTGCTTTTCCGGGACCCATCAATTCACCCCTCCACTTT.

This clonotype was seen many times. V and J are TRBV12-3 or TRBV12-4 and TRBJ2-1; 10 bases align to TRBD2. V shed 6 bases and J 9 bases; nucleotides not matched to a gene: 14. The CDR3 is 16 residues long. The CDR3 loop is CASSPQTWTSGAEQFF. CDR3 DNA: TGTGCCAGCAGCCCCCAGACATGGACTAGCGGCGCTGAGCAGTTCTTC.

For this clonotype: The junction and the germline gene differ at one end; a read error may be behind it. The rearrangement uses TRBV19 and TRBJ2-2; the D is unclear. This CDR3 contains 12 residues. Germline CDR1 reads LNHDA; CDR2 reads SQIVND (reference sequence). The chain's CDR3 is CASSRNTEELFF. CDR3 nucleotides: TGTGCCAGTTCAAGGAACACCGAGGAGCTGTTTTTT.

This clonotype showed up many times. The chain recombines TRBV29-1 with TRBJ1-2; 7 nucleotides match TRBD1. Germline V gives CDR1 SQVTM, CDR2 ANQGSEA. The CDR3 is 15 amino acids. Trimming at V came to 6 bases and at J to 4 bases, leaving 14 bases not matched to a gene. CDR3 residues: CSVAQGLQGSYGYTF. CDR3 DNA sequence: TGCAGCGTGGCCCAAGGGTTACAGGGGTCCTATGGCTACACCTTC. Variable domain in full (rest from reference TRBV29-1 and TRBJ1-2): SAVISQKPSRDICQRGTSLTIQCQVDSQVTMMFWYRQQPGQSLTLIATANQGSEATYESGFVIDKFPISRPNLTFSTLTVSNMSPEDSSIYLCSVAQGLQGSYGYTFGSGTRLTVV.

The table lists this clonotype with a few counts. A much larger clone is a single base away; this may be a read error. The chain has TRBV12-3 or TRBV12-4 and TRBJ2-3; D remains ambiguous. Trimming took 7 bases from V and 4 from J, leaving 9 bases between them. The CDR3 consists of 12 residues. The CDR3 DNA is TGTGCCAGCACCAGCGTTGCAGATACGCAGTATTTT. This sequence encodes CASTSVADTQYF.

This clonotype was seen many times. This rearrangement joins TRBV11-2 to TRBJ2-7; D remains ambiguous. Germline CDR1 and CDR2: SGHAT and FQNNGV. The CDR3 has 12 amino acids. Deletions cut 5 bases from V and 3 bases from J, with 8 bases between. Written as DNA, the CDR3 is TGTGCCAGCAGCCCAACCCTCTACGAGCAGTACTTC. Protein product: CASSPTLYEQYF.

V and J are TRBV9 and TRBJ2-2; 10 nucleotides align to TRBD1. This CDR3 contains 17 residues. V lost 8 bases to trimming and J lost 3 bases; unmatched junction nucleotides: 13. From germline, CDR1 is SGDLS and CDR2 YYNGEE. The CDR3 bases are TGTGCCAGAGCGGGACAGGGGCCAGTAGGAGACACCGGGGAGCTGTTTTTT. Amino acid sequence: CARAGQGPVGDTGELFF. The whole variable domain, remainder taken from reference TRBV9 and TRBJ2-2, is DSGVTQTPKHLITATGQRVTLRCSPRSGDLSVYWYQQSLDQGLQFLIQYYNGEERAKGNILERFSAQQFPDLHSELNLSSLELGDSALYFCARAGQGPVGDTGELFFGEGSRLTVL.

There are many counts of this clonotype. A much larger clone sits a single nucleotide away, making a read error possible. CDR3 residues: CASSLISGTSGQEPQYF. The CDR3 DNA reads TGTGCCAGCAGCCTCATCTCGGGGACTAGCGGTCAAGAGCCCCAGTACTTC. The V gene is TRBV7-2, the J gene TRBJ2-5, with 11 positions matching TRBD2. Germline CDR1 reads SGHTA; CDR2 reads FQGNSA. The CDR3 covers 17 residues.